The 24 T cell receptor beta chains presented below share a single source sample, sequenced in a study of cytomegalovirus exposure and HLA in healthy donors. It was with 60 Vbeta and 13 Jbeta primers that the PCR ran. Profiling relied on immunoSEQ multiplex PCR, and the TCRdb table lists in-frame clones only, not all of them. This table lists fewer than 250,000 clones. Source material: PBMCs. The receptor set was obtained from a woman aged 25 to 39 in good health and CMV-seropositive.

V is TRBV28 and J is TRBJ1-2; 7 bases line up with TRBD1. V lost 3 bases, J lost 2 bases, and 3 bases stayed unmatched. Per germline, CDR1 MDHEN and CDR2 SYDVKM. This CDR3 spans 14 amino acids. CDR3 in amino acids: CASSFQGGNYGYTF. CDR3 nucleotides: TGTGCCAGCAGTTTTCAGGGGGGAAACTATGGCTACACCTTC.

The chain joins TRBV4-2 to TRBJ1-2; D is ambiguous. Germline V gene data show CDR1 as LGHNA and CDR2 as YNFKEQ. The CDR3 loop spans 15 amino acids. The V gene lost 0 bases and the J gene lost 3 bases, with 11 bases spanning the gap. The CDR3 here is CASSQDLKRDYGYTF. The CDR3 DNA follows: TGTGCCAGCAGCCAAGATCTCAAGAGGGACTATGGCTACACCTTC.

V and J are TRBV5-6 and TRBJ2-3; maybe TRBD2 (5 bases). Deletions cut 4 bases from V and 4 bases from J, with 22 bases between. The CDR3 length is 17 residues. CDR1 is SGHDT, CDR2 YYEEEE, per germline. In DNA form, the CDR3 reads TGTGCCAGCAGCCCGATCGGAGGTCAAGTGACTCCAGATACGCAGTATTTT. This encodes CASSPIGGQVTPDTQYF. The full variable domain, its missing parts supplied by reference TRBV5-6 and TRBJ2-3, is DAGVTQSPTHLIKTRGQQVTLRCSPKSGHDTVSWYQQALGQGPQFIFQYYEEEERQRGNFPDRFSGHQFPNYSSELNVNALLLGDSALYLCASSPIGGQVTPDTQYFGPGTRLTVL.

This chain joins TRBV6-6 and TRBJ1-5, with 7 bases fitting TRBD1. The J segment lost 4 bases and the V segment lost 2 bases, leaving 2 bases of the junction unmatched. The CDR3 runs 14 residues. Germline V gene lookup returns CDR1 MNHNY and CDR2 SVGAGI (reference sequence). This CDR3 reads CASSYGTDNQPQHF. The CDR3, as DNA: TGTGCCAGCAGTTACGGGACAGATAATCAGCCCCAGCATTTT.

The J gene is TRBJ2-1, the V gene TRBV5-4; possibly TRBD1 for D (7 bases). This CDR3 has 17 residues. Trimming pared 3 bases from V and 9 bases from J, leaving 25 bases between. CDR1 is SGHNT and CDR2 is YYREEE in the germline V gene (reference sequence). CDR3 protein: CASSWGLIGRGAGEQFF. The CDR3 region has the DNA TGTGCCAGCAGCTGGGGCCTAATTGGCAGGGGGGCAGGTGAGCAGTTCTTC.

This chain uses TRBV29-1 with TRBJ1-1; 10 bases map to TRBD1. Germline CDR1 reads SQVTM; CDR2 reads ANQGSEA. V lost 7 bases to trimming and J lost 1 base; unmatched junction nucleotides: 6. The CDR3 runs to 14 residues. CDR3 nucleotide sequence: TGCAGCGCCGACAGGGGGCAAAGGAACACTGAAGCTTTCTTT. Encoded protein: CSADRGQRNTEAFF.

The chain has TRBV11-3 and TRBJ2-3, with 7 bases aligning to TRBD2. This CDR3 contains 15 residues. The germline V gene has CDR1 SGHNT and CDR2 YENEEA. With 5 bases clipped from V and 1 base from J, the junction kept 6 bases outside the gene matches. CDR3 nucleotide sequence: TGTGCCAGCAGCCCGGGGACTAAGCGCACAGATACGCAGTATTTT. It translates to CASSPGTKRTDTQYF.

The V call is TRBV29-1, the J call TRBJ2-7; possibly TRBD1 for D (6 bases). The CDR3 runs 13 residues. Trimming shortened V by 4 bases and J by 2 bases, and 12 bases separated the two germline ends. Germline V gene sequence: CDR1 SQVTM, CDR2 ANQGSEA. DNA of the CDR3: TGCAGCGTTGGTAGAGGGGGTACCTACGAGCAGTACTTC. Its translation: CSVGRGGTYEQYF.

The chain has TRBV28 and TRBJ2-1; the match to TRBD2 covers 8 bases. V gave up 8 bases and J gave up 1 base; unmatched junction bases: 4. This CDR3 is built from 14 residues. CDR1 is MDHEN, CDR2 SYDVKM, per germline. CDR3 loop: CASGTSGSYNEQFF. Written as DNA, the CDR3 is TGTGCCAGCGGAACTAGCGGATCCTACAATGAGCAGTTCTTC. The full variable domain, with the rest looked up from reference TRBV28 and TRBJ2-1, is DVKVTQSSRYLVKRTGEKVFLECVQDMDHENMFWYRQDPGLGLRLIYFSYDVKMKEKGDIPEGYSVSREKKERFSLILESASTNQTSMYLCASGTSGSYNEQFFGPGTRLTVL.

This chain uses TRBV5-1 with TRBJ1-6; D is perhaps TRBD1 (6 bases). Per the germline V gene, CDR1 is SGHRS and CDR2 is YFSETQ. With 1 base removed from V and 7 bases from J, the gap between germline ends came to 12 bases. This CDR3 is 15 amino acids long. Here the CDR3 DNA reads TGCGCCAGCAGCTTGCTACAGGGAACCAATTCACCCCTCCACTTT. This translates into CASSLLQGTNSPLHF. Full variable domain (missing parts from reference TRBV5-1 and TRBJ1-6): KAGVTQTPRYLIKTRGQQVTLSCSPISGHRSVSWYQQTPGQGLQFLFEYFSETQRNKGNFPGRFSGRQFSNSRSEMNVSTLELGDSALYLCASSLLQGTNSPLHFGNGTRLTVT.

V and J are TRBV5-3 and TRBJ1-1, with 7 nucleotides matching TRBD1. TRBV5-3 is assigned to the ORF class and has an uncertain function. The CDR3 has 21 amino acids. J was trimmed by 4 bases and V by 4 bases; bases with no gene match: 28. CDR3 DNA sequence: TGTGCCAGAAGCCCGAAGCTTGTGGTTCCCGGGACAGAGCCCTCTTTCACTGAAGCTTTCTTT. As protein: CARSPKLVVPGTEPSFTEAFF.

The chain links TRBV9 to TRBJ2-7; 8 bases are shared with TRBD2. Germline V gives CDR1 SGDLS, CDR2 YYNGEE. The CDR3 has 16 residues. The trim removed 5 bases at V and 3 bases at J, leaving 13 bases unmatched. The CDR3 bases are TGTGCCAGCAGTCTCTCTGCGGGAGGATCCCTCTACGAGCAGTACTTC. Its protein product is CASSLSAGGSLYEQYF.

The chain is built from TRBV5-1 and TRBJ2-5; 14 bases fit TRBD2. The CDR3 totals 16 residues. Unmatched junction bases numbered 5, after V lost 4 bases and J lost 3 bases. In germline, CDR1 is SGHRS, CDR2 YFSETQ. This CDR3 is CASSPGTSGGKETQYF. The CDR3 nucleotides are TGCGCCAGCAGCCCCGGGACTAGCGGGGGTAAAGAGACCCAGTACTTC.

The chain employs TRBV15 and TRBJ2-2, with no clear D. Trimming cost V 0 bases and J 7 bases, with 9 bases left between them. This CDR3 has 14 residues. The germline gives CDR1 LNHNV, CDR2 YYDKDF (reference sequence). The CDR3 protein is CATSRDMGFGELFF. In nucleotides, the CDR3 is TGTGCCACCAGCAGAGATATGGGCTTCGGGGAGCTGTTTTTT.

The chain uses TRBV5-1 and TRBJ2-7; D perhaps matches TRBD1 (5 bases). The V end lost 1 base, the J end lost 0 bases, and 8 bases lay between the germline ends. The CDR3 has 14 amino acids. The V gene's germline CDR1 is SGHRS and CDR2 YFSETQ. Here the CDR3 reads CASSLWGGSYEQYF. Written as DNA, the CDR3 is TGCGCCAGCAGCTTGTGGGGCGGCTCCTACGAGCAGTACTTC.

The chain links TRBV13 to TRBJ1-4; the D gene is possibly TRBD1 (5 bases). The germline CDR1 and CDR2 sequences are PRHDT and FYEKMQ (reference sequence). Between the trimmed V and J ends, which lost 5 bases and 5 bases, there was a span of 15 bases. CDR3 length: 15 amino acids. The chain's CDR3 is CASSPPSGKNEKLFF. The CDR3 DNA reads as TGTGCCAGCAGCCCCCCGTCAGGGAAGAATGAAAAACTGTTTTTT.

The rearrangement links TRBV5-1 to TRBJ1-4; 7 positions agree with TRBD1. Germline V gene lookup returns CDR1 SGHRS and CDR2 YFSETQ. The V and J ends lost 2 bases and 7 bases, in that order; junction bases with no gene match: 2. The CDR3 has 13 residues. The CDR3 bases are TGCGCCAGCAGCTTTCGGGACAGTGAAAAACTGTTTTTT. It encodes CASSFRDSEKLFF.

The genes are TRBV4-1 and TRBJ1-2; D remains unclear. The V and J ends lost 5 bases and 8 bases respectively, with 18 bases between them. The germline V gene encodes CDR1 MGHRA and CDR2 YSYEKL. CDR3 length: 14 amino acids. CDR3 nucleotides: TGCGCCAGCAGCAACGCCCGTGTCCAGACAGGCTACACCTTC. Residues: CASSNARVQTGYTF.

V and J are TRBV28 and TRBJ2-5; no reliable D call. This CDR3 is built from 15 residues. V lost 5 bases and J 4 bases, leaving 17 bases between the germline ends. CDR1 is MDHEN and CDR2 is SYDVKM in the germline V gene. The CDR3 protein is CASSPDPGSRETQYF. The CDR3, as DNA: TGTGCCAGCAGTCCTGACCCAGGTTCTCGAGAGACCCAGTACTTC.

The rearrangement joins TRBV29-1 to TRBJ1-1; TRBD1 agrees at 8 bases. Germline V lookup: CDR1 SQVTM, CDR2 ANQGSEA. The trim removed 3 bases at V and 7 bases at J, leaving 4 bases unmatched. The CDR3 has 12 residues. CDR3 nucleotide sequence: TGCAGCGTTGACAGGGGGCTTAGTGAAGCTTTCTTT. Translation gives CSVDRGLSEAFF.

V is TRBV5-1 and J is TRBJ2-2; D remains unclear. With 0 bases removed from V and 0 bases from J, the gap between germline ends came to 6 bases. Germline CDR1 is SGHRS and CDR2 is YFSETQ. This CDR3 is 15 amino acids long. CDR3 coding DNA: TGCGCCAGCAGCTTGGTACAGTCGAACACCGGGGAGCTGTTTTTT. Its translation: CASSLVQSNTGELFF.

The V and J genes are TRBV7-2 and TRBJ1-1; D gene ambiguous. Deletions cut 3 bases from V and 11 bases from J, with 10 bases between. This CDR3 contains 11 residues. Germline CDR1 and CDR2: SGHTA and FQGNSA. The CDR3 loop is CASSFYMRAFF. The DNA of the CDR3 is TGTGCCAGCAGCTTTTATATGCGCGCTTTCTTT.

The CDR3 DNA reads as TGTGCCAGCAGTTTATGGGGCGGGGGGGTACACGAGACCCAGTACTTC. As protein: CASSLWGGGVHETQYF. V and J are TRBV27 and TRBJ2-5, with TRBD2 matching 9 bases. With V trimmed by 1 base and J by 5 bases, 8 bases remained unmatched. The CDR3 sequence is 16 residues long. CDR1 and CDR2 (germline): MNHEY, SMNVEV (reference sequence).

V and J are TRBV19 and TRBJ1-6; TRBD1 matches 9 bases. The trim removed 4 bases at V and 0 bases at J, leaving 4 bases unmatched. CDR3 length: 17 amino acids. The germline V gene encodes CDR1 LNHDA and CDR2 SQIVND (reference sequence). CDR3 sequence: CASSTTGGSSYNSPLHF. The CDR3 DNA reads as TGTGCCAGTAGTACTACAGGGGGCAGCTCCTATAATTCACCCCTCCACTTT.